The subject of this entry is one TCR beta chain. Which antigen it targets is not known. Base-call qualities are not available, and no considerably larger clone is one nucleotide away. This sample was taken from a study of blood T cell repertoires in COVID-19 (TCRdb year 2020). In the study overall: Collaborator samples came from the United States, Italy and Spain and covered acute and convalescent phases of COVID-19. The material from the prospective study consisted of cDNA or gDNA derived from T cells, B-cell-depleted T cells, or PBMCs. Deeply sampled blood TCRbeta repertoires from subjects exposed to, actively infected with, or recovered from COVID-19 were included in the dataset. The repertoires were released in a freely available public database meant as a resource for research on the immune response to SARS-CoV-2. Samples were obtained from the ongoing ImmuneRACE study (first 160 participants) and from about 1,300 subjects provided by 6 global collaborators. Sample metadata almost always included a de-identified subject ID, COVID-19 status, age in years and sex. Where available, HLA class I and class II types were obtained from metadata supplied by the sample provider rather than from assay-based typing. Here is what the overall study found, with its caveats: The quantity of clinical and demographic metadata differed by source and by participant and was supplied without curation.

TCRbeta CDR3 regions were amplified from genomic DNA using the immunoSEQ Assay, a bias-controlled multiplex PCR. Under the source paper's analysis protocol: Within the assay, amplification of reference gene primers was used to estimate how many nucleated cells each sample contained. Sequence reads were collapsed and filtered to measure the absolute abundance of every unique TCRbeta CDR3 rearrangement. For each sample, productive Simpson clonality was calculated as the square root of Simpson's diversity index across productive rearrangements. The immuneACCESS repertoire file appears here via TCRdb, limited to in-frame rearrangements. These files lack a portion of the clones; in checked studies, under half of the deficit traces to unresolved V genes, and the cause of the others is not known. V, J and clone size derive from that table, while D and trimming were established from the DNA sequence. This sample lists about 150,000 clones; under 90% were detected once. The top ten clonotypes cover about 40% of the sample.

The collaborating institutions used their own protocols to collect whole blood in K2EDTA tubes. For TCRbeta analysis, collaborator samples were shipped as frozen whole blood, as isolated PBMCs, or as DNA extracted from either sample type. Compared with germline, V lacks 3 bases and J lacks 13 bases; bases without a gene match: 3. From the germline V gene, CDR1 is SGHAT and CDR2 is FQNNGV. Its CDR3 holds 12 amino acids, cysteine through valine. Only the CDR3 part of the read is kept: 36 bases, read in frame from the first base. What was sequenced was peripheral blood. This chain joins TRBV11-2 to TRBJ2-7; TRBD2 fits 13 bases in the junction. The sequence was collected from a human donor in a cohort sampled during active COVID-19. The DNA is TGTGCCAGCAGCTTTGGACTAGCGGGAGCTTACGTC. It translates as CASSFGLAGAYV.